Listed here is a single T cell receptor (beta chain). The antigen is not known. These data originate in a study of Ad26.COV2.S vaccination and SARS-CoV-2 variants. Study summary: Intramuscular Ad26.COV2.S at 5x10^10 or 1x10^11 viral particles.

Overall study findings and caveats: Participants in the vaccine arm had higher spike-specific TCR breadth; placebo recipients had lower.

CDR1 and CDR2 from the germline V gene are MGHRA and YSYEKL. This CDR3 has 16 residues. V dropped 1 base and J dropped 3; count of bases not matched to a gene: 6. As for treatment: about 20 received Ad26.COV2.S at low or high dose, single or two shots; a few received placebo; per-sample allocation not given. Each sample was drawn 63 days after the first injection (of vaccine or placebo). This person who donated was an adult of 18-55 years in Boston. TCRdb's copy holds only in-frame clones and misses some; the assay was immunoSEQ multiplex PCR. The repertoire has 440,000 or so clones, 89% of them found once; the top ten carry under 2%.

The clonotype was recovered from a person between 18 and 60 years old who received the Ad26.COV2.S COVID-19 vaccine or a placebo. The sample here was peripheral blood, taken in a trial of Ad26.COV2.S vaccine versus placebo. The chain joins TRBV4-1 to TRBJ1-2, with TRBD1 matching 9 bases. The CDR3 bases are TGCGCCAGCAGCCAAGGATTGACAGGGGGTGACTATGGCTACACCTTC. Translating it yields CASSQGLTGGDYGYTF.